The T cell receptor beta chain under discussion was sequenced for a study of shared clonotypes between healthy human individuals. CD45RO-negative cells were positively selected for CCR7, leaving out terminally differentiated effector memory CD45RA+ cells. Using immunoSEQ multiplex PCR, the repertoire was profiled, and TCRdb retains in-frame clones only, with some absent. Here the sample spans roughly 2,000,000 clones, roughly 95% being singletons. Germline V CDR1 and CDR2: LNHDA, SQIVND (reference sequence). This CDR3 is built from 15 residues. Germline trimming cut 5 bases from V and 4 bases from J; bases unmatched to any gene: 10. This clone turned up a few times.

The sequencing input was naive CD8+ T cells from PBMCs. The rearrangement joins TRBV19 to TRBJ1-2; 7 nucleotides agree with TRBD1. The clonotype comes from a young man in good health. Some clones in this sample may be carry-over from other donors' samples. CDR3 bases: TGTGCCAGTAGTCCTGGGGACAGCAGTACCTATGGCTACACCTTC. This gives the protein CASSPGDSSTYGYTF.